Shown below are 19 T cell receptor beta chains from a single sample sequenced in a study of blood T cell repertoires in COVID-19. Produced via immunoSEQ multiplex PCR; TCRdb's table is partial and in-frame only. The sample records approximately 320,000 clones, roughly 90% being singletons. The sample taken for sequencing was PBMCs or T cells enriched from blood (not recorded which). Source of these receptors: a woman younger than 30 who had recovered from COVID-19.

J is TRBJ2-1 and V is TRBV5-5; D uncertain. Trimming pared 7 bases from V and 0 bases from J, leaving 11 bases between. The CDR3 length is 14 residues. Germline CDR1 is SGHKS and CDR2 is YYEKEE (reference sequence). This CDR3 reads CASERKSSYNEQFF. Written as DNA, the CDR3 is TGTGCCAGCGAAAGAAAGAGCTCCTACAATGAGCAGTTCTTC.

This clone was observed a handful of times. The chain couples TRBV6-2 or TRBV6-3 to TRBJ2-5, with 7 bases identical to TRBD2. CDR3 length: 14 amino acids. The V and J ends lost 2 bases and 8 bases, in that order; junction bases with no gene match: 8. Germline assignment: CDR1 MNHEY and CDR2 SVGEGT. CDR3 coding DNA: TGTGCCAGCAGTTACGGACTAGTGGTGGAAACCCAGTACTTC. Protein sequence: CASSYGLVVETQYF.

The chain employs TRBV5-1 and TRBJ2-1, with D perhaps TRBD1 (6 bases). This CDR3 has 14 residues. The germline CDR1 and CDR2 sequences are SGHRS and YFSETQ. The V and J ends lost 4 bases and 7 bases respectively, with 15 bases between them. The CDR3 sequence is CASSLWTTGNEQFF. In nucleotides, the CDR3 is TGCGCCAGCAGCCTATGGACGACAGGAAATGAGCAGTTCTTC.

J is TRBJ1-4 and V is TRBV7-2; 7 positions match TRBD1. J lost 3 bases, V lost 3 bases, and 1 base had no gene match. The CDR3 runs 14 residues. Germline CDR1 SGHTA, CDR2 FQGNSA. The CDR3 region is CASSFGTANEKLFF. In DNA, the CDR3 is TGTGCCAGCAGCTTCGGGACAGCTAATGAAAAACTGTTTTTT.

V and J are TRBV14 and TRBJ1-1; D unresolved. V lost 4 bases and J lost 1, with 7 bases in between. CDR1 and CDR2 from the germline V gene are SGHDN and FVKESK. The CDR3 has 13 residues. The CDR3 spells CASSLGTNTEAFF. DNA for the CDR3: TGTGCCAGCAGCCTTGGCACGAACACTGAAGCTTTCTTT.

V is TRBV19 and J is TRBJ1-5; D remains unclear. The CDR3 length is 14 residues. Between the trimmed V and J ends, which lost 3 bases and 10 bases, there was a span of 16 bases. Germline values: CDR1 LNHDA, CDR2 SQIVND (reference sequence). The CDR3 nucleotides read TGTGCCAGTAGTATGGTCTGGTCTGATACTCCCCAGCATTTT. It codes for CASSMVWSDTPQHF.

The chain uses TRBV7-3 and TRBJ2-2, with 10 bases identical to TRBD2. Germline assignment: CDR1 SGHTA and CDR2 FQGTGA. This CDR3 has 16 residues. The V segment lost 8 bases and the J segment 6 bases; nucleotides outside the gene matches: 12. The DNA of the CDR3 is TGTGCCAGCCGCGTAGCCGGGACTAGCGCTTCCGGGGAGCTGTTTTTT. As protein: CASRVAGTSASGELFF.

J is TRBJ1-1 and V is TRBV29-1; D perhaps matches TRBD1 (6 bases). The CDR3 contains 13 residues. CDR1 and CDR2 from the germline V gene are SQVTM and ANQGSEA. Trimming took off 7 bases at V and 2 bases at J, with 14 bases between the two ends. The CDR3 DNA sequence: TGCAGCGACCAAGGACAGAGCAACACTGAAGCTTTCTTT. Protein: CSDQGQSNTEAFF.

J is TRBJ1-1 and V is TRBV7-2, with a possible D match to TRBD1 (6 bases). V was clipped by 6 bases and J by 1 base, with 12 bases between them. Germline assignment: CDR1 SGHTA and CDR2 FQGNSA. The CDR3 is made up of 14 amino acids. CDR3 sequence reads: CASSEMGANTEAFF. CDR3 sequence (DNA): TGTGCCAGCAGTGAAATGGGGGCGAACACTGAAGCTTTCTTT.

J is TRBJ1-1 and V is TRBV7-7; TRBD1 matches at 8 bases. The V gene's germline CDR1 is SSHAT and CDR2 FNYEAQ (reference sequence). Germline trimming cut 4 bases from V and 10 bases from J; bases unmatched to any gene: 5. This CDR3 spans 12 amino acids. DNA for the CDR3: TGTGCCAGCAGCTCGAAAGACAGGGGAGCTTTCTTT. It codes for CASSSKDRGAFF.

The chain couples TRBV2 to TRBJ1-5; a weak D match, TRBD1 (5 bases). The CDR3 sequence is 13 residues long. Deletions cut 4 bases from V and 4 bases from J, with 8 bases between. Germline V gives CDR1 SNHLY, CDR2 FYNNEI. CDR3 bases: TGTGCCAGCAGTGCGGAGGGGAATCAGCCCCAGCATTTT. This encodes CASSAEGNQPQHF.

This clone was counted a few times. The rearrangement joins TRBV20-1 to TRBJ1-1, with TRBD1 identical over 7 bases. With 3 bases clipped from V and 3 bases from J, the junction kept 10 bases outside the gene matches. The CDR3 is made up of 15 amino acids. From germline, CDR1 is DFQATT and CDR2 SNEGSKA (reference sequence). CDR3 in amino acids: CSASVPTGWDTEAFF. Written as DNA, the CDR3 is TGCAGTGCTAGTGTCCCGACAGGGTGGGACACTGAAGCTTTCTTT.

On this clone itself: Other DNA sequences of this sample code for an identical CDR3. The chain is built from TRBV18 and TRBJ1-2; 8 nucleotides agree with TRBD1. Germline loops: CDR1 KGHSH, CDR2 LQKENI. The V gene end was trimmed by 2 bases and the J gene end by 6 bases; junction bases not matched to a gene: 2. This CDR3 region has 13 residues. CDR3 coding DNA: TGTGCCAGCTCACCAGCAGGGGGCGATGGCTACACCTTC. It codes for CASSPAGGDGYTF.

The chain uses TRBV7-9 and TRBJ1-3; weak D call: TRBD1 (6 bases). Germline values: CDR1 SEHNR, CDR2 FQNEAQ (reference sequence). The CDR3 consists of 16 residues. V was shortened by 5 bases and J by 0 bases, with 14 bases between the two germline ends. In DNA, the CDR3 is TGTGCCAGCAGCGCAAACAGGGCCGGCTCTGGAAACACCATATATTTT. Translated: CASSANRAGSGNTIYF.

This chain joins TRBV3-1 (or the pseudogene TRBV3-2) and TRBJ1-2; a weak D match, TRBD1 (6 bases). This CDR3 comprises 14 residues. V lost 3 bases and J 4 bases, leaving 12 bases between the germline ends. The germline gives CDR1 LGHDT, CDR2 YNNKEL (reference sequence). CDR3 amino acids: CASSQRTVFYGYTF. The CDR3 nucleotides are TGTGCCAGCAGCCAGAGGACAGTCTTCTATGGCTACACCTTC.

This clone showed up just a few times. The chain uses TRBV5-1 and TRBJ2-3; TRBD1 aligns across 7 bases. Germline V CDR1 and CDR2: SGHRS, YFSETQ. V lost 4 bases, J lost 0 bases, and 8 bases stayed unmatched. This CDR3 has 16 amino acids. CDR3 coding DNA: TGCGCCAGCAGCAACCCTAGGGGGCCGAGCACAGATACGCAGTATTTT. Translated, it gives CASSNPRGPSTDTQYF.

This chain joins TRBV7-3 and TRBJ2-2; D perhaps matches TRBD1 (7 bases). The V end was cut by 8 bases, the J end by 2 bases, with 12 bases between. The CDR3 loop spans 14 amino acids. The germline CDR1 and CDR2 sequences are SGHTA and FQGTGA. CDR3 coding DNA: TGTGCCAGCCGCGGGACAGCCAACACCGGGGAGCTGTTTTTT. This translates into CASRGTANTGELFF.

V gene TRBV4-1 combines with J gene TRBJ1-1; the D is unclear. Per the germline V gene, CDR1 is MGHRA and CDR2 is YSYEKL. The CDR3 has 16 amino acids. With 0 bases removed from V and 0 bases from J, the gap between germline ends came to 11 bases. The DNA of the CDR3 is TGCGCCAGCAGCCAAGACTATCGCGGCATGAACACTGAAGCTTTCTTT. Translation gives CASSQDYRGMNTEAFF.

The CDR3 sequence: CAWTDPGSATKETQYF. The CDR3 DNA sequence: TGTGCCTGGACGGATCCAGGGTCCGCGACGAAAGAGACCCAGTACTTC. The chain links TRBV30 to TRBJ2-5; possible D gene TRBD1, 5 bases. The CDR3 has 16 residues. The ends were cut back, 4 bases at V and 3 bases at J, with 21 bases in the middle. Germline assignment: CDR1 GTSNPN and CDR2 SVGIG (reference sequence).